This TCR beta chain was sequenced for a study of blood T cell repertoires in COVID-19. Study-level background: T cells, B-cell-depleted T cells, or PBMCs supplied cDNA or gDNA.

The table came from immunoSEQ multiplex PCR; TCRdb's copy has only in-frame clones and leaves some out. The table lists 25,000 or so clones, 75% to 90% of them singletons. The V end lost 7 bases, the J end lost 5 bases, and 15 bases lay between the germline ends. The CDR3 runs to 14 residues. Germline V CDR1 and CDR2: MNHEY, SVGAGI. The specimen sequenced was peripheral blood. This chain connects TRBV6-5 to TRBJ2-1; possibly TRBD2 for D (6 bases). This TCR was recovered from a woman older than 75 with active or convalescent COVID-19. CDR3 protein: CASTRGGTHNEQFF. The CDR3, as DNA: TGTGCCAGCACTCGGGGCGGGACCCACAATGAGCAGTTCTTC.